This T cell receptor beta chain stems from a study of blood T cells in healthy people across ages. A J-beta primer mix and a sample-barcoded 5' primer were used in a second PCR of roughly 6 to 11 cycles. A template-switch adaptor that had 12 random nucleotides put a tag on each cDNA molecule. TCRdb redid the calling of the 5' RACE reads with MiXCR, one entry per CDR3 protein. The sample has roughly 800,000 distinct CDR3 sequences; 20% to 25% are singletons. The table lists this clonotype with a few counts. What it binds is unknown. There are 13 residues in the CDR3. Per germline, CDR1 SGHRS and CDR2 YFSETQ. With 8 bases removed from V and 3 bases from J, the gap between germline ends came to 13 bases. Whole-study results and caveats: Across samples, TCR beta diversity tracked strongly with naive T cell percentage.

This sample also appeared in a second study, on T cells of mothers and their children. From that paper: Researchers report slightly higher, though non-significant, overlap in related mother-child pairs than in unrelated pairs.

The specimen was blood. This TCR was recovered from a boy aged 10-17 years in good health. The chain employs TRBV5-1 and TRBJ2-3; perhaps TRBD2 as D (6 bases). CDR3 in amino acids: CASRRGRTDTQYF. CDR3 in DNA: TGCGCCAGTAGGAGGGGTAGGACAGATACGCAGTATTTT.